The 20 T cell receptor beta chains below come from one sample, sequenced in a study of shared clonotypes between healthy human individuals. Naive CD8 isolation took CD45RO-negative cells positively selected for CCR7 and excluded terminally differentiated effector memory CD45RA+ cells. The protocol was immunoSEQ multiplex PCR, while the TCRdb copy is restricted to in-frame clones and leaves out a portion. The data show about 2 million clones, less than 95% seen once. Sequenced: naive CD8+ T cells sorted from blood. These receptors all come from a man aged 18 to 29 in good health.

The chain recombines TRBV4-1 with TRBJ2-7; possible D gene TRBD2, 6 bases. The CDR3 is made up of 15 amino acids. The V end was cut by 0 bases, the J end by 3 bases, with 12 bases between. Germline CDR1 is MGHRA and CDR2 is YSYEKL. CDR3 amino acids: CASSQDLVGGYEQYF. The CDR3 coding sequence is TGCGCCAGCAGCCAAGATCTCGTGGGGGGCTACGAGCAGTACTTC.

J is TRBJ2-1 and V is TRBV4-1; maybe TRBD2 (5 bases). Trimming shortened V by 0 bases and J by 2 bases, and 11 bases separated the two germline ends. In germline, CDR1 is MGHRA, CDR2 YSYEKL. The CDR3 contains 16 residues. CDR3 region: CASSQDVQTTYNEQFF. The CDR3 DNA is TGCGCCAGCAGCCAAGATGTACAGACTACCTACAATGAGCAGTTCTTC.

This rearrangement joins TRBV9 to TRBJ2-1; 9 positions agree with TRBD2. This CDR3 spans 17 amino acids. The germline V gene encodes CDR1 SGDLS and CDR2 YYNGEE. V lost 3 bases to trimming and J lost 5 bases; unmatched junction nucleotides: 12. The CDR3 sequence: CASSAPTQREDNNEQFF. DNA of the CDR3: TGTGCCAGCAGCGCCCCGACGCAGCGGGAGGATAACAATGAGCAGTTCTTC.

Comments on this clone: Other DNA sequences in the sample encode the same CDR3. The gene calls are TRBV10-3 and TRBJ2-7; unclear D gene. Trimming stripped 0 bases from V and 2 bases from J, with 5 bases between. The length of the CDR3 is 13 residues. Looked up from germline, CDR1 is ENHRY and CDR2 is SYGVKD. CDR3 loop: CAISESGPYEQYF. Here the CDR3 DNA reads TGTGCCATCAGTGAGTCTGGGCCCTACGAGCAGTACTTC.

To note about this clone: Other DNA sequences from this sample encode an identical CDR3 as well. The V and J genes are TRBV10-3 and TRBJ1-1; D is possibly TRBD1 (5 bases). In germline, CDR1 is ENHRY, CDR2 SYGVKD. The V gene lost 4 bases and the J gene lost 4 bases, with 10 bases spanning the gap. The CDR3 is 13 amino acids. CDR3 amino acids: CAISAGGGTEAFF. The CDR3 nucleotides are TGTGCCATCAGTGCCGGGGGTGGCACTGAAGCTTTCTTT.

Here the CDR3 reads CASSVGGPSAYEQYF. The CDR3 DNA follows: TGTGCCAGCAGCGTAGGCGGACCTTCGGCTTACGAGCAGTACTTC. The chain carries TRBV9 and TRBJ2-7; D unclear. Trimming cost V 0 bases and J 4 bases, with 14 bases left between them. Germline CDR1 reads SGDLS; CDR2 reads YYNGEE. This CDR3 region has 15 residues.

The chain combines TRBV19 with TRBJ1-1, with TRBD1 matching 10 bases. CDR3 length: 19 amino acids. The V and J ends lost 3 bases and 1 base, in that order; junction bases with no gene match: 14. Germline assignment: CDR1 LNHDA and CDR2 SQIVND (reference sequence). CDR3 sequence reads: CASSIGSFLTGGPNTEAFF. The CDR3, as DNA: TGTGCCAGTAGTATTGGGTCCTTCTTGACAGGGGGCCCGAACACTGAAGCTTTCTTT. The full variable domain, in which reference TRBV19 and TRBJ1-1 provide the parts outside the CDR3, is DGGITQSPKYLFRKEGQNVTLSCEQNLNHDAMYWYRQDPGQGLRLIYYSQIVNDFQKGDIAEGYSVSREKKESFPLTVTSAQKNPTAFYLCASSIGSFLTGGPNTEAFFGQGTRLTVV.

This chain connects TRBV27 to TRBJ1-2; no firm D call. Germline V gene sequence: CDR1 MNHEY, CDR2 SMNVEV (reference sequence). This CDR3 spans 11 amino acids. V was cut by 8 bases and J by 0 bases, with 4 bases left in between. CDR3: CASRTNYGYTF. CDR3 sequence (DNA): TGTGCCAGCCGAACTAACTATGGCTACACCTTC.

The chain is built from TRBV27 and TRBJ1-5, with a possible D match to TRBD1 (5 bases). Germline values: CDR1 MNHEY, CDR2 SMNVEV (reference sequence). With 3 bases removed from V and 4 bases from J, the gap between germline ends came to 16 bases. The CDR3 totals 16 residues. This CDR3 is CASSLGGPIPNQPQHF. In nucleotides, the CDR3 is TGTGCCAGCAGTTTGGGGGGTCCTATTCCAAATCAGCCCCAGCATTTT.

V is TRBV6-5 and J is TRBJ1-4; 8 positions agree with TRBD1. The CDR3 runs 15 residues. CDR1 and CDR2 (germline): MNHEY, SVGAGI. The V segment lost 4 bases and the J segment 5 bases; nucleotides outside the gene matches: 6. CDR3 bases: TGTGCCAGCAGTTCTTCAGGGGGCGGGAATGAAAAACTGTTTTTT. Residues: CASSSSGGGNEKLFF.

This clone was picked up a small number of times. The V and J genes are TRBV4-1 and TRBJ1-6; D is unclear. The CDR3 is made up of 13 amino acids. Germline CDR1 MGHRA, CDR2 YSYEKL. The V end was cut by 0 bases, the J end by 16 bases, with 13 bases between. In nucleotides, the CDR3 is TGCGCCAGCAGCCAAGATGACCCGGGCCCACTCCACTTT. Translating it yields CASSQDDPGPLHF.

This clone has a single count. The chain combines TRBV5-8 with TRBJ2-1; TRBD1 matches 7 bases. The CDR3 length is 16 residues. CDR1 and CDR2 (germline): SGHTS, YDEGEE. V dropped 5 bases and J dropped 0; count of bases not matched to a gene: 8. The CDR3 here is CASSPQGLSSYNEQFF. The CDR3 DNA sequence: TGTGCCAGCAGTCCACAGGGGCTGAGCTCCTACAATGAGCAGTTCTTC.

V is TRBV4-1 and J is TRBJ1-6; D call uncertain. Germline V gene sequence: CDR1 MGHRA, CDR2 YSYEKL. V gave up 1 base and J gave up 3 bases, with 7 bases separating them. CDR3 size: 15 residues. CDR3 bases: TGCGCCAGCAGCCAAGGTCGGGACTATAATTCACCCCTCCACTTT. It specifies CASSQGRDYNSPLHF.

The chain uses TRBV12-5 and TRBJ1-6; 7 bases match TRBD1. This CDR3 contains 18 residues. V was pared by 2 bases and J by 4 bases, with 11 bases of the junction left unmatched. CDR1 LGHNT and CDR2 FRNRAP come from the germline V gene. The CDR3 region has the DNA TGTGCTAGTGGTTTGTATCTCGGACAGGAGAAATATAATTCACCCCTCCACTTT. Protein product: CASGLYLGQEKYNSPLHF. The complete variable domain, with remaining parts taken from reference TRBV12-5 and TRBJ1-6, reads DARVTQTPRHKVTEMGQEVTMRCQPILGHNTVFWYRQTMMQGLELLAYFRNRAPLDDSGMPKDRFSAEMPDATLATLKIQPSEPRDSAVYFCASGLYLGQEKYNSPLHFGNGTRLTVT.

This sequence joins TRBV4-1 and TRBJ2-7; 12 nucleotides match TRBD2. Looked up from germline, CDR1 is MGHRA and CDR2 is YSYEKL. The trim removed 4 bases at V and 1 base at J, leaving 8 bases unmatched. The CDR3 is 17 amino acids. CDR3 nucleotide sequence: TGCGCCAGCAGCCTGACTAGCGGGAGCTTAGATTCCTACGAGCAGTACTTC. Its protein is CASSLTSGSLDSYEQYF.

The chain combines TRBV4-1 with TRBJ1-3; a possible D gene is TRBD1 (5 bases). Looked up from germline, CDR1 is MGHRA and CDR2 is YSYEKL. The CDR3 totals 14 residues. V was shortened by 1 base and J by 8 bases, with 12 bases between the two germline ends. The CDR3 DNA follows: TGCGCCAGCAGCCAAGTTGACAGCGGTCACACCATATATTTT. Protein sequence: CASSQVDSGHTIYF.

V is TRBV6-5 and J is TRBJ1-5; D ambiguous. Trimming took off 5 bases at V and 2 bases at J, with 7 bases between the two ends. This CDR3 spans 13 amino acids. Germline assignment: CDR1 MNHEY and CDR2 SVGAGI. Written as DNA, the CDR3 is TGTGCCAGCAGTCTCGTTGGCAATCAGCCCCAGCATTTT. Its protein is CASSLVGNQPQHF.

On this clone itself: Distinct nucleotide sequences in the sample also encode this CDR3. The genes are TRBV28 and TRBJ2-7, with TRBD2 matching 8 bases. CDR3 size: 13 residues. The junction had 0 bases not matched to a gene; V was cut back by 2 bases and J by 3 bases. Germline V gene lookup returns CDR1 MDHEN and CDR2 SYDVKM. CDR3 in DNA: TGTGCCAGCAGTTTAGCGGGAGGCTACGAGCAGTACTTC. It codes for CASSLAGGYEQYF.

Concerning this clone itself: Other nucleotide sequences from this sample produce the same CDR3. The rearrangement uses TRBV19 and TRBJ2-2, with TRBD2 identical over 7 bases. The CDR3 is 15 residues long. With V trimmed by 0 bases and J by 4 bases, 2 bases remained unmatched. Germline loops: CDR1 LNHDA, CDR2 SQIVND (reference sequence). CDR3 loop: CASSIDREGTGELFF. CDR3 in DNA: TGTGCCAGTAGTATAGATAGGGAGGGCACCGGGGAGCTGTTTTTT.

This rearrangement joins TRBV9 to TRBJ2-1; D not resolved. V lost 3 bases to trimming and J lost 1 base, with 14 bases between them. The length of the CDR3 is 16 residues. Per germline, CDR1 SGDLS and CDR2 YYNGEE. CDR3 DNA: TGTGCCAGCAGCGGTGGACCGGGCCTATCCTACAATGAGCAGTTCTTC. As protein: CASSGGPGLSYNEQFF.